These 3 T cell receptor beta chains came from one sample sequenced in a study of cytomegalovirus exposure and HLA in healthy donors. TCRdb keeps only in-frame clones here, not all; method: immunoSEQ multiplex PCR. In the table there are about 56,000 clones, 93% of which are singletons. Sequenced input: PBMCs. Receptor source: a woman between 18 and 30 years old in good health and CMV-seropositive.

This chain links TRBV5-4 with TRBJ1-1; perhaps TRBD1 as D (6 bases). CDR1 is SGHNT and CDR2 is YYREEE in the germline V gene (reference sequence). The CDR3 has 14 amino acids. Trimming cost V 2 bases and J 2 bases, with 10 bases left between them. The CDR3 DNA follows: TGTGCCAGCAGCTTAGGACAGAAAAACACTGAAGCTTTCTTT. Protein: CASSLGQKNTEAFF. The full variable domain, its missing parts supplied by reference TRBV5-4 and TRBJ1-1, is ETGVTQSPTHLIKTRGQQVTLRCSSQSGHNTVSWYQQALGQGPQFIFQYYREEENGRGNFPPRFSGLQFPNYSSELNVNALELDDSALYLCASSLGQKNTEAFFGQGTRLTVV.

The chain employs TRBV11-3 and TRBJ2-5, with 12 bases fitting TRBD2. Trimming took 4 bases from V and 7 from J; bases not matched to a gene: 7. CDR1 SGHNT and CDR2 YENEEA come from the germline V gene. The CDR3 contains 15 residues. The CDR3 here is CASSSTSGGPPTQYF. CDR3 sequence (DNA): TGTGCCAGCAGCTCGACTAGCGGGGGACCTCCGACCCAGTACTTC. Filled out from reference TRBV11-3 and TRBJ2-5, the complete variable domain reads EAGVVQSPRYKIIEKKQPVAFWCNPISGHNTLYWYLQNLGQGPELLIRYENEEAVDDSQLPKDRFSAERLKGVDSTLKIQPAELGDSAVYLCASSSTSGGPPTQYFGPGTRLLVL.

The CDR3: CASSDLPGLATNEQFF. The CDR3 DNA reads as TGTGCCAGCAGCGACTTACCGGGACTAGCGACAAATGAGCAGTTCTTC. This chain connects TRBV9 to TRBJ2-1; 10 bases are a match to TRBD2. The trim removed 3 bases at V and 7 bases at J, leaving 10 bases unmatched. CDR1 is SGDLS and CDR2 is YYNGEE in the germline V gene. This CDR3 contains 16 residues.